These 3 T cell receptor beta chains were sequenced from one sample in a study of early T cells in non-severe SARS-CoV-2 infection. TCRdb reprocessed the 5' RACE reads with MiXCR, giving one entry per CDR3 protein. In the table there are 25,000 to 35,000 distinct CDR3 sequences, roughly 3.9% of which are singletons. The sample was whole blood. Receptor source: an adult who was a healthcare worker with PCR-confirmed SARS-CoV-2 infection or an uninfected control (not recorded which).

This clonotype was seen many times. V is TRBV13 and J is TRBJ2-1; D perhaps matches TRBD1 (5 bases). Deletions cut 2 bases from V and 2 bases from J, with 13 bases between. CDR1 is PRHDT, CDR2 FYEKMQ, per germline (reference sequence). The length of the CDR3 is 16 residues. The CDR3 is CASSLRGGATYNEQFF. CDR3 nucleotide sequence: TGTGCCAGCAGCTTAAGGGGCGGAGCTACCTACAATGAGCAGTTCTTC.

At least ten counts were recorded for this clonotype. The gene calls are TRBV2 and TRBJ1-1, with D hard to call. V was trimmed by 2 bases and J by 6 bases, leaving 10 bases between them. This CDR3 spans 13 amino acids. Germline assignment: CDR1 SNHLY and CDR2 FYNNEI. CDR3 residues: CASSERSGAEAFF. For the CDR3, the DNA is TGTGCCAGCAGTGAAAGATCCGGCGCTGAAGCTTTCTTT.

This clonotype occurred many times. The chain has TRBV18 and TRBJ2-7, with TRBD2 matching 8 bases. The J segment lost 4 bases and the V segment lost 4 bases, leaving 6 bases of the junction unmatched. Germline V gene lookup returns CDR1 KGHSH and CDR2 LQKENI. The CDR3 contains 14 residues. In nucleotides, the CDR3 is TGTGCCAGCTCACAACCGGGACTAGGGTACGAGCAGTACTTC. Translating gives CASSQPGLGYEQYF.